This TCR beta chain was documented in a study of T-cell memory formation after mild COVID-19 (dated by TCRdb to about 2021). With respect to the entire study: TCR sequence clusters from the two donors were largely donor specific. Two young, previously healthy adult volunteers, one female and one male, were included in the cohort. In a couple of donors, T-cell clones that expanded and contracted after mild COVID-19 were followed by sequencing TCRalpha and TCRbeta repertoires longitudinally. Broader findings and caveats from the paper: Some responding clones were detected in pre-infection memory, suggesting pre-existing cross-reactive memory T cells joined the SARS-CoV-2 response. From day 15 to 85, contracting clones showed balanced CD4/CD8 phenotypes, whereas a second wave of clones that expanded from day 15 to 37 leaned towards CD4+. The study included only two mild cases, and larger cohorts that include severe cases with pre-infection samples were judged to be necessary. The second-wave clones that peaked on day 37 were not confirmed to be SARS-CoV-2 specific. Contracting CD4+ clones were located mainly in the CM and EM memory subsets, whereas CD8+ clones were found to be enriched in EMRA.

PBMCs were isolated by Ficoll-Paque density gradient centrifugation. The germline V gene specifies SGHRS as CDR1 and YFSETQ as CDR2. Trimming removed 4 bases from V and 0 bases from J, leaving 13 bases between the germline ends. From its cysteine to its phenylalanine, the CDR3 spans 15 amino acids. The kept DNA is CDR3 alone, 45 bases in frame from the first base. The run used an Illumina NovaSeq 6000. Using 5'RACE with constant-segment primers, TCRalpha and TCRbeta cDNA libraries were constructed, with sample barcodes and unique molecular identifiers added in the process. RNA was extracted from every sample with Trizol reagent. Libraries were amplified in two PCR steps, with a second sample barcode and Illumina TruSeq adapters added in the second step. The libraries were sequenced on an Illumina NovaSeq using 2 x 150 bp paired-end reads. Per the original workflow: The reads were demultiplexed and collapsed into UMI-guided consensus sequences using migec v1.2.7. Using mixcr v2.1.11, UMI consensuses were aligned to TRA and TRB V and J templates and then assembled into clonotypes. A clonotype was counted as expanded or contracted only when both edgeR and NoisET called the clonotype significant, with the noise models trained on biological replicates. For edgeR calls, the cutoffs were a false discovery rate-adjusted p below 0.01 and a log2 fold-change threshold of 1. As an exploratory analysis of dynamics, max-normalized trajectories of the 1000 most abundant clonotypes were examined with PCA combined with hierarchical clustering. Each responding clone was given a CD4 or CD8 phenotype based on the CD4+ and CD8+ repertoires, which had been sequenced separately. In TCRdb, the public reads were trimmed at Q25 with fastp and aligned with MiXCR, with productive beta chains retained. Rows are combined by CDR3 protein, so each entry shows the most common genes and DNA. The V and J calls here are based on TCRdb, not the publication. The sample table holds over 70,000 distinct CDR3 sequences, of which approximately 13% were seen once. The ten largest clones add up to about 28% of the sample.

This clonotype was counted a few times. The antigen it binds to is not known. Nothing much larger sits one base from this clone, and base qualities are not available. The chain was built from TRBV5-1 and TRBJ1-2; matching of 6 bases hints at TRBD1 as the D gene. The receptor's source is an adult woman who had mild COVID-19 (a few samples of this study predate the infection). The sample titles of this study are shuffled in the database, so cell type and time point are left out; the donor was told from shared clones. Sequencing was carried out using PBMCs or a T cell subset sorted from them (not recorded which). This receptor carries the CDR3 CASSEGQSANYGYTF. At the DNA level, the sequence is TGCGCCAGCAGCGAAGGACAGTCAGCTAACTATGGCTACACCTTC.